The 27 T cell receptor beta chains listed next were all sequenced from one sample in a study of early stage breast cancer tumors. Data came from immunoSEQ multiplex PCR; TCRdb stores just in-frame clones and leaves some out. The table lists around 51,000 clones, around 80% of them singletons. The material sequenced was blood. The receptors come from a person aged 40 to 49 with breast cancer.

This clone was seen more than once but under ten times. The junction does not match germline at one end; this may be a read error. Here the CDR3 DNA reads TGTGCTAGCAGCTTAGGGGACGGAGACATCTACGAGCAGTACTTC. Residues: CASSLGDGDIYEQYF. The chain employs TRBV7-7 and TRBJ2-7; D might be TRBD1 or TRBD2, each matching 5 bases. The germline V gene encodes CDR1 SSHAT and CDR2 FNYEAQ (reference sequence). The length of the CDR3 is 15 residues.

V and J are TRBV23-1 and TRBJ2-2; TRBD1 is a possible D gene (6 bases). TRBV23-1 is an open reading frame whose function is uncertain. Trimming stripped 8 bases from V and 7 bases from J, with 14 bases between. CDR3 length: 13 residues. CDR3 amino acids: CASGFTGYGELFF. DNA for the CDR3: TGCGCCAGCGGCTTCACAGGGTACGGGGAGCTGTTTTTT.

The V and J genes are TRBV6-1 and TRBJ2-1; D remains ambiguous. The V and J ends lost 6 bases and 7 bases respectively, with 10 bases between them. This CDR3 region has 12 residues. CDR1 and CDR2 (germline): MNHNS, SASEGT. The CDR3 loop reads CASRLLSNEQFF. Written as DNA, the CDR3 is TGTGCCAGCAGACTCCTCTCAAATGAGCAGTTCTTC.

V and J are TRBV5-4 and TRBJ2-7; 10 bases agree with TRBD2. Germline V gene data show CDR1 as SGHNT and CDR2 as YYREEE (reference sequence). V was pared by 0 bases and J by 3 bases, with 9 bases of the junction left unmatched. This CDR3 region has 17 residues. CDR3 coding DNA: TGTGCCAGCAGCTTGGGGCTGCCAGGACTAGCGGACTACGAGCAGTACTTC. Its translation is CASSLGLPGLADYEQYF.

This rearrangement joins TRBV5-1 to TRBJ2-1; 15 bases fit TRBD2. CDR1 is SGHRS and CDR2 is YFSETQ in the germline V gene. The length of the CDR3 is 20 residues. The V gene end was trimmed by 3 bases and the J gene end by 2 bases; junction bases not matched to a gene: 12. CDR3 nucleotides: TGCGCCAGCAGCTCTTACCCGGGACTAGCGGGAGGTGATACCTACAATGAGCAGTTCTTC. As protein: CASSSYPGLAGGDTYNEQFF.

By its share, this clone is medium-sized (0.01 to 0.1%). The chain has TRBV2 and TRBJ1-5; tentative D call: TRBD1 (5 bases). The CDR3 spans 13 residues. The ends were cut back, 5 bases at V and 2 bases at J, with 7 bases in the middle. Looked up from germline, CDR1 is SNHLY and CDR2 is FYNNEI. The CDR3 loop reads CASSWDRNQPQHF. DNA of the CDR3: TGTGCCAGCAGTTGGGACCGCAATCAGCCCCAGCATTTT.

The chain joins TRBV30 to TRBJ2-3; the D is unclear. The germline V gene has CDR1 GTSNPN and CDR2 SVGIG (reference sequence). The CDR3 length is 14 residues. The germline V and J ends were trimmed by 0 bases and 3 bases, with 10 bases remaining between them. The CDR3 region has the DNA TGTGCCTGGAGTGTAGGACCAACAACAGATACGCAGTATTTT. It encodes CAWSVGPTTDTQYF.

The chain's CDR3 is CASSSLQLAPHNEQFF. The CDR3 DNA sequence: TGTGCCAGCAGCTCCTTGCAACTAGCGCCACACAATGAGCAGTTCTTC. The chain carries TRBV7-9 and TRBJ2-1; 7 bases align to TRBD2. Germline values: CDR1 SEHNR, CDR2 FQNEAQ (reference sequence). J lost 5 bases, V lost 4 bases, and 11 bases had no gene match. CDR3 size: 16 residues.

The CDR3 nucleotides are TGTGCCAGCAGCCTCAGGGGGACAGGGTCCGAGCAGTACTTC. It translates to CASSLRGTGSEQYF. The chain links TRBV5-4 to TRBJ2-7, with 9 bases aligning to TRBD1. V dropped 4 bases and J dropped 6; count of bases not matched to a gene: 8. This CDR3 has 14 amino acids. CDR1 SGHNT and CDR2 YYREEE come from the germline V gene (reference sequence).

The V call is TRBV7-9, the J call TRBJ2-1, with D uncertain. Germline V lookup: CDR1 SEHNR, CDR2 FQNEAQ (reference sequence). Trimming cost V 5 bases and J 6 bases, with 5 bases left between them. The CDR3 has 11 residues. The CDR3 DNA reads TGTGCCAGCAGCCAAAGCAATGAGCAGTTCTTC. Protein product: CASSQSNEQFF. The full variable domain, in which reference TRBV7-9 and TRBJ2-1 provide the parts outside the CDR3, is DTGVSQNPRHKITKRGQNVTFRCDPISEHNRLYWYRQTLGQGPEFLTYFQNEAQLEKSRLLSDRFSAERPKGSFSTLEIQRTEQGDSAMYLCASSQSNEQFFGPGTRLTVL.

The chain recombines TRBV6-5 with TRBJ2-3; D may be TRBD2 (5 bases). V lost 7 bases and J 3 bases, leaving 14 bases between the germline ends. This CDR3 comprises 14 residues. Germline V gene lookup returns CDR1 MNHEY and CDR2 SVGAGI. This chain's CDR3 is CASMSGRRTDTQYF. The CDR3 nucleotides are TGTGCCAGCATGAGTGGGAGACGAACAGATACGCAGTATTTT.

V is TRBV30 and J is TRBJ2-2; D not resolved. The CDR3 is made up of 15 amino acids. In germline, CDR1 is GTSNPN, CDR2 SVGIG (reference sequence). V dropped 0 bases and J dropped 5 bases, with 13 bases sitting between them. CDR3 in amino acids: CAWSVLRMGTGELFF. The CDR3 DNA follows: TGTGCCTGGAGTGTACTCCGGATGGGGACCGGGGAGCTGTTTTTT.

The rearrangement joins TRBV20-1 to TRBJ2-7, with no clear D. The CDR3 sequence is 11 residues long. The V end was cut by 1 base, the J end by 3 bases, with 4 bases between. The germline CDR1 and CDR2 sequences are DFQATT and SNEGSKA (reference sequence). The CDR3 coding sequence is TGCAGTGCTAGAGCTAACTACGAGCAGTACTTC. This translates into CSARANYEQYF.

The V call is TRBV29-1, the J call TRBJ2-2, with D perhaps matching TRBD2 (6 bases). Germline values: CDR1 SQVTM, CDR2 ANQGSEA. Trimming pared 8 bases from V and 3 bases from J, leaving 13 bases between. The CDR3 length is 13 residues. CDR3 coding DNA: TGCAGCATTCCGGAGGGCTACACCGGGGAGCTGTTTTTT. The encoded protein is CSIPEGYTGELFF.

This chain uses TRBV2 with TRBJ2-5; tentative D call: TRBD2 (6 bases). The CDR3 runs 13 residues. Germline values: CDR1 SNHLY, CDR2 FYNNEI. Trimming cost V 6 bases and J 10 bases, with 18 bases left between them. The CDR3 region is CASRGDSVGGQYF. CDR3 sequence (DNA): TGTGCCAGCAGAGGGGACTCCGTAGGCGGCCAGTACTTC.

This rearrangement joins TRBV6-5 to TRBJ1-1, with 7 bases matching TRBD1. The length of the CDR3 is 14 residues. Germline loops: CDR1 MNHEY, CDR2 SVGAGI. V was clipped by 6 bases and J by 8 bases; unmatched bases: 12. The CDR3 loop is CASRQGQRTTEAFF. The CDR3 DNA reads as TGTGCCAGCAGGCAGGGACAGCGGACTACCGAAGCTTTCTTT.

In its sample, this clone was seen many times. The chain combines TRBV19 with TRBJ1-5; D ambiguous. V lost 3 bases to trimming and J lost 3 bases, with 12 bases between them. The CDR3 consists of 15 residues. CDR1 is LNHDA and CDR2 is SQIVND in the germline V gene (reference sequence). CDR3 residues: CASSIRTLNNQPQHF. The CDR3 DNA sequence: TGTGCCAGTAGTATCCGGACCCTTAACAATCAGCCCCAGCATTTT. The whole variable domain, filled in from reference TRBV19 and TRBJ1-5, reads DGGITQSPKYLFRKEGQNVTLSCEQNLNHDAMYWYRQDPGQGLRLIYYSQIVNDFQKGDIAEGYSVSREKKESFPLTVTSAQKNPTAFYLCASSIRTLNNQPQHFGDGTRLSIL.

V and J are TRBV5-1 and TRBJ2-7, with TRBD1 matching over 7 bases. The CDR3 totals 14 residues. Germline CDR1 is SGHRS and CDR2 is YFSETQ. The V gene end was trimmed by 0 bases and the J gene end by 2 bases; junction bases not matched to a gene: 2. The CDR3 loop is CASSLGGGTYEQYF. The CDR3 DNA reads as TGCGCCAGCAGCTTGGGAGGGGGCACCTACGAGCAGTACTTC.

The chain is built from TRBV28 and TRBJ1-2; TRBD1 agrees at 9 bases. The CDR3 is made up of 14 amino acids. Germline V CDR1 and CDR2: MDHEN, SYDVKM. The V segment lost 6 bases and the J segment 3 bases; nucleotides outside the gene matches: 5. The CDR3 here is CASRPQGADYGYTF. The CDR3 DNA is TGTGCCAGCAGGCCACAGGGGGCGGACTATGGCTACACCTTC.

The V and J genes are TRBV29-1 and TRBJ1-1; TRBD1 might be the D (6 bases). The germline V gene has CDR1 SQVTM and CDR2 ANQGSEA. The CDR3 spans 12 residues. The V end lost 8 bases, the J end lost 1 base, and 11 bases lay between the germline ends. The CDR3 coding sequence is TGCAGCACAGAGGACAGGAACACTGAAGCTTTCTTT. Protein: CSTEDRNTEAFF.

The chain uses TRBV19 and TRBJ1-5; 12 bases map to TRBD1. Germline values: CDR1 LNHDA, CDR2 SQIVND (reference sequence). This CDR3 is 18 amino acids long. Losses at the gene ends were 1 base for V and 0 bases for J; bases not matched to a gene: 4. CDR3 bases: TGTGCCAGTAGTATAGGGGACAGGGGGCTTTATAGCAATCAGCCCCAGCATTTT. This codes for CASSIGDRGLYSNQPQHF.

The chain is built from TRBV21-1 and TRBJ1-4. TRBV21-1 constitutes a pseudogene. The CDR3 runs 15 residues. CDR3 protein: CASSNSTGGNEKLFF. As DNA, the CDR3 is TGTGCCAGCAGCAATTCCACGGGAGGGAATGAAAAACTGTTTTTT.

The chain's CDR3 is CASNPASGSGEQYF. In DNA form, the CDR3 reads TGTGCCAGCAACCCAGCTAGCGGATCGGGGGAGCAGTACTTC. The rearrangement links TRBV6-5 to TRBJ2-7; 7 bases fit TRBD2. V lost 7 bases, J lost 7 bases, and 13 bases stayed unmatched. Germline assignment: CDR1 MNHEY and CDR2 SVGAGI. This CDR3 contains 14 residues.

The chain joins TRBV5-1 to TRBJ2-1, with 9 bases aligning to TRBD1. Germline values: CDR1 SGHRS, CDR2 YFSETQ. The CDR3 loop spans 17 amino acids. After removal of 2 bases from V and 4 bases from J, the junction contained 10 bases not matched to a gene. Written as DNA, the CDR3 is TGCGCCAGCAGCTTTGAACAGGGGGCAAGTAGGTACAATGAGCAGTTCTTC. It specifies CASSFEQGASRYNEQFF. Looking up the rest from reference TRBV5-1 and TRBJ2-1 gives the full variable domain: KAGVTQTPRYLIKTRGQQVTLSCSPISGHRSVSWYQQTPGQGLQFLFEYFSETQRNKGNFPGRFSGRQFSNSRSEMNVSTLELGDSALYLCASSFEQGASRYNEQFFGPGTRLTVL.

This clone was counted only a few times. The rearrangement uses TRBV2 and TRBJ1-2, with D unresolved. In germline, CDR1 is SNHLY, CDR2 FYNNEI. Trimming left V 5 bases short and J 10 bases short, with 17 bases between. The CDR3 extends over 13 amino acids. The CDR3 reads CASSLDARLDYTF. The CDR3 nucleotides are TGTGCCAGCAGTTTGGACGCACGTCTAGACTACACCTTC.

J is TRBJ2-7 and V is TRBV6-1; D may correspond to TRBD1 or TRBD2 (5 bases each). Between the trimmed V and J ends, which lost 8 bases and 1 base, there was a span of 18 bases. The CDR3 loop spans 15 amino acids. Germline CDR1 reads MNHNS; CDR2 reads SASEGT. The CDR3 protein is CASYRDPVRSYEQYF. The CDR3, as DNA: TGTGCCAGCTATCGGGACCCCGTAAGGTCCTACGAGCAGTACTTC.

CDR3 sequence reads: CASSRMAVPDTQYF. DNA for the CDR3: TGTGCCAGCAGCCGCATGGCAGTTCCAGATACGCAGTATTTT. This sequence joins TRBV5-5 and TRBJ2-3; no clear D. Germline V lookup: CDR1 SGHKS, CDR2 YYEKEE (reference sequence). V was clipped by 4 bases and J by 4 bases, with 13 bases between them. The CDR3 runs to 14 residues.